What follows are 31 T cell receptor beta chains derived from one specimen sequenced in a study of T cells in Graves' hyperthyroidism and ophthalmopathy. What was amplified from RNA transcripts were TCR beta CDR3 regions. HTBI primers drove first-round RT-PCR of the TCR CDR3. TCRdb re-called the multiplex PCR reads through MiXCR, storing one row per CDR3 protein. The data show some 360,000 distinct CDR3 sequences, approximately 15% seen once. The specimen was blood. The receptors shown here come from a woman aged 55-75 years with Graves' hyperthyroidism.

Only a few counts were recorded for this clonotype. The genes are TRBV24-1 and TRBJ2-2; the match to TRBD2 covers 8 bases. With 4 bases clipped from V and 0 bases from J, the junction kept 6 bases outside the gene matches. Germline V gene data show CDR1 as KGHDR and CDR2 as SFDVKD. The CDR3 runs 17 residues. CDR3 nucleotide sequence: TGTGCCACCAGTGAAACCGGACTAGCCACGAACACCGGGGAGCTGTTTTTT. Amino acids: CATSETGLATNTGELFF.

Ten or more counts support this clonotype. The chain combines TRBV6-1 with TRBJ1-3, with no clear D. Trimming stripped 3 bases from V and 1 base from J, with 19 bases between. Germline V gene data show CDR1 as MNHNS and CDR2 as SASEGT. This CDR3 region has 18 residues. The CDR3 sequence is CASSDPLQLPGSGNTIYF. DNA of the CDR3: TGTGCCAGCAGTGATCCCCTCCAGCTCCCGGGGTCTGGAAACACCATATATTTT.

This clonotype showed up many times. The chain recombines TRBV5-1 with TRBJ1-5; 12 nucleotides match TRBD1. The CDR3 covers 18 residues. The germline V gene has CDR1 SGHRS and CDR2 YFSETQ. V trimming: 0 bases; J trimming: 2 bases; junction bases outside the gene matches: 6. Written as DNA, the CDR3 is TGCGCCAGCAGCTTGGGACCGGGACAGGGGGCGGGCAATCAGCCCCAGCATTTT. This translates into CASSLGPGQGAGNQPQHF.

Comments on this clonotype: This is likely a read error, given that the CDR3 carries no conserved phenylalanine or tryptophan at its end. The rearrangement uses TRBV4-1 and TRBJ2-1; 10 bases fit TRBD2. The junction had 7 bases not matched to a gene; V was cut back by 8 bases and J by 0 bases. CDR3 length: 16 amino acids. The V gene's germline CDR1 is MGHRA and CDR2 YSYEKL. CDR3 DNA sequence: TGCGCCAGCGGGCGACTAGCGGGTAGCTCCTACAATGAGCAGTTCCTC. This gives the protein CASGRLAGSSYNEQFL.

The table lists this clonotype with a few counts. The gene calls are TRBV18 and TRBJ2-1; 7 bases line up with TRBD1. The CDR3 spans 17 residues. In germline, CDR1 is KGHSH, CDR2 LQKENI. Trimming cost V 3 bases and J 4 bases; bases outside gene matches: 12. The DNA for the CDR3 is TGTGCCAGCTCACCTTCCACCGGACAGGAGATATACAATGAGCAGTTCTTC. Its translation is CASSPSTGQEIYNEQFF.

This clonotype was recorded a few times. This chain joins TRBV19 and TRBJ1-1; 9 nucleotides match TRBD1. V lost 4 bases to trimming and J lost 9 bases; unmatched junction nucleotides: 6. Germline loops: CDR1 LNHDA, CDR2 SQIVND (reference sequence). The CDR3 loop spans 13 amino acids. CDR3 sequence (DNA): TGTGCCAGTAGTAGGGTTGGGACAGGGCAAGCTTTCTTT. This translates into CASSRVGTGQAFF.

In this sample, this clonotype turned up a few times. This chain joins TRBV2 and TRBJ1-2, with D unclear. The CDR3 is 13 amino acids. The germline gives CDR1 SNHLY, CDR2 FYNNEI. V lost 8 bases, J lost 1 base, and 11 bases lay in between. Here the CDR3 reads CASLPDFNYGYTF. The CDR3 DNA follows: TGTGCCAGCTTACCGGACTTTAACTATGGCTACACCTTC.

This clonotype showed up many times. This chain joins TRBV28 and TRBJ1-3, with TRBD1 as a possible D gene (5 bases). V gave up 7 bases and J gave up 3 bases, with 13 bases separating them. The CDR3 length is 14 residues. Per the germline V gene, CDR1 is MDHEN and CDR2 is SYDVKM. The CDR3 sequence is CASTSQGGGNTIYF. CDR3 nucleotides: TGTGCCAGCACCTCTCAGGGTGGTGGAAACACCATATATTTT.

The table lists this clonotype with many counts. The V call is TRBV20-1, the J call TRBJ2-3; 13 bases align to TRBD2. Unmatched junction bases numbered 7, after V lost 6 bases and J lost 1 base. CDR3 length: 16 amino acids. Looked up from germline, CDR1 is DFQATT and CDR2 is SNEGSKA (reference sequence). This CDR3 reads CSAILAGGPGTDTQYF. CDR3 in DNA: TGCAGTGCCATACTAGCGGGAGGGCCAGGCACAGATACGCAGTATTTT.

This clonotype appeared many times. The V gene is TRBV11-2, the J gene TRBJ2-2, with 10 bases matching TRBD2. Germline CDR1 is SGHAT and CDR2 is FQNNGV. The V segment lost 5 bases and the J segment 0 bases; nucleotides outside the gene matches: 6. This CDR3 has 17 residues. CDR3 loop: CASSPSSGRANTGELFF. DNA for the CDR3: TGTGCCAGCAGCCCCTCGAGCGGGAGGGCGAACACCGGGGAGCTGTTTTTT.

This clonotype showed up many times. J is TRBJ1-1 and V is TRBV11-3; D is perhaps TRBD1 (5 bases). Per the germline V gene, CDR1 is SGHNT and CDR2 is YENEEA. The CDR3 totals 14 residues. V was trimmed by 7 bases and J by 2 bases, leaving 14 bases between them. Here the CDR3 reads CASTLLRDNTEAFF. The CDR3 bases are TGTGCCAGCACCCTTCTCCGGGACAACACTGAAGCTTTCTTT.

CDR3 in amino acids: CASSPTPDIGYTF. The CDR3 coding sequence is TGTGCCAGCAGCCCGACACCGGACATTGGCTACACCTTC. The V and J genes are TRBV7-3 and TRBJ1-2, with D possibly matching TRBD1 (5 bases). The germline gives CDR1 SGHTA, CDR2 FQGTGA. Trimming took 5 bases from V and 7 from J, leaving 14 bases between them. CDR3 length: 13 amino acids. Full variable domain (outside the CDR3, taken from reference TRBV7-3 and TRBJ1-2): GAGVSQTPSNKVTEKGKYVELRCDPISGHTALYWYRQSLGQGPEFLIYFQGTGAADDSGLPNDRFFAVRPEGSVSTLKIQRTERGDSAVYLCASSPTPDIGYTFGSGTRLTVV.

At least ten counts were recorded for this clonotype. The chain joins TRBV7-9 to TRBJ2-3, with 8 bases matching TRBD1. Germline V CDR1 and CDR2: SEHNR, FQNEAQ (reference sequence). Trimming removed 0 bases from V and 6 bases from J; junction bases left unmatched: 2. The CDR3 extends over 14 amino acids. The CDR3 reads CASSLAQGADTQYF. Here the CDR3 DNA reads TGTGCCAGCAGCTTAGCGCAGGGGGCCGATACGCAGTATTTT.

V gene TRBV11-2 combines with J gene TRBJ2-7; 9 bases line up with TRBD2. Germline trimming cut 5 bases from V and 2 bases from J; bases unmatched to any gene: 7. CDR1 is SGHAT and CDR2 is FQNNGV in the germline V gene. The CDR3 has 15 residues. The CDR3, as DNA: TGTGCCAGCAGCACCCGACTAGCGGCGACCTACGAGCAGTACTTC. It yields the protein CASSTRLAATYEQYF.

This clonotype has a handful of counts. The chain recombines TRBV6-1 with TRBJ2-3; the match to TRBD1 covers 9 bases. V dropped 6 bases and J dropped 5; count of bases not matched to a gene: 3. The CDR3 runs to 13 residues. Germline V gives CDR1 MNHNS, CDR2 SASEGT. CDR3 in amino acids: CASSMTGGDTQYF. In DNA, the CDR3 is TGTGCCAGCAGCATGACAGGGGGAGATACGCAGTATTTT.

This clonotype has at least ten counts. The V call is TRBV5-1, the J call TRBJ1-2; D remains ambiguous. The CDR3 contains 17 residues. The V end was cut by 4 bases, the J end by 3 bases, with 22 bases between. Germline V gene sequence: CDR1 SGHRS, CDR2 YFSETQ. The CDR3 here is CASSPRHTTISYYGYTF. CDR3 nucleotide sequence: TGCGCCAGCAGCCCACGACATACCACAATTTCTTACTATGGCTACACCTTC.

This clonotype appeared many times. This rearrangement joins TRBV5-1 to TRBJ2-7; D is undetermined. This CDR3 has 12 amino acids. Germline CDR1 SGHRS, CDR2 YFSETQ. Between the trimmed V and J ends, which lost 1 base and 4 bases, there was a span of 6 bases. Here the CDR3 reads CASSLNFYEQYF. In DNA form, the CDR3 reads TGCGCCAGCAGCTTGAATTTTTACGAGCAGTACTTC. Supplemented by reference TRBV5-1 and TRBJ2-7, the full variable domain reads KAGVTQTPRYLIKTRGQQVTLSCSPISGHRSVSWYQQTPGQGLQFLFEYFSETQRNKGNFPGRFSGRQFSNSRSEMNVSTLELGDSALYLCASSLNFYEQYFGPGTRLTVT.

This clonotype was detected many times. The chain recombines TRBV10-1 with TRBJ2-7, with 10 positions matching TRBD2. CDR1 and CDR2 (germline): WNHNN, SYGVQD (reference sequence). V trimming: 6 bases; J trimming: 4 bases; junction bases outside the gene matches: 6. The CDR3 extends over 14 amino acids. The CDR3 DNA sequence: TGCGCCAGCAGCCCTAGCGGGAGTTGGTACGAGCAGTACTTC. Protein sequence: CASSPSGSWYEQYF.

This clonotype was recorded many times. J is TRBJ2-7 and V is TRBV19, with TRBD2 identical over 15 bases. This CDR3 is built from 18 residues. V was clipped by 1 base and J by 3 bases; unmatched bases: 7. The V gene's germline CDR1 is LNHDA and CDR2 SQIVND (reference sequence). DNA of the CDR3: TGTGCCAGTAGTATAGCCCGGACTAGCGGGAGGGCAAACTACGAGCAGTACTTC. Translation gives CASSIARTSGRANYEQYF.

This chain uses TRBV27 with TRBJ2-3; 7 nucleotides agree with TRBD2. The germline CDR1 and CDR2 sequences are MNHEY and SMNVEV (reference sequence). The V segment lost 3 bases and the J segment 3 bases; nucleotides outside the gene matches: 6. The CDR3 has 15 residues. The CDR3 DNA reads TGTGCCAGCAGTTTGGTGCGGGAGACAACAGATACGCAGTATTTT. Encoded protein: CASSLVRETTDTQYF.

In its sample, this clonotype was seen many times. CDR3 nucleotide sequence: TGTGCCAGCAGTTTACCCCTAGCGGGAGGGAGTGGGACCCAGTACTTC. It is translated as CASSLPLAGGSGTQYF. The chain links TRBV28 to TRBJ2-5, with 12 bases lining up with TRBD2. This CDR3 region has 16 residues. Germline lookup yields CDR1 MDHEN and CDR2 SYDVKM. Trimming cost V 2 bases and J 7 bases; bases outside gene matches: 8.

The genes are TRBV29-1 and TRBJ2-1; 13 nucleotides align to TRBD2. Germline loops: CDR1 SQVTM, CDR2 ANQGSEA. V shed 1 base, J shed 9 bases, and the junction held 6 bases outside the gene matches. The CDR3 is 15 residues long. CDR3 sequence reads: CSVEGTSGRASEQFF. CDR3 nucleotide sequence: TGCAGCGTTGAAGGCACTAGCGGGAGGGCCTCTGAGCAGTTCTTC.

This clonotype was seen repeatedly, ten times or more. The V and J genes are TRBV11-2 and TRBJ2-4; TRBD2 agrees at 7 bases. V shed 5 bases and J 6 bases; nucleotides not matched to a gene: 13. The CDR3 consists of 16 residues. Germline loops: CDR1 SGHAT, CDR2 FQNNGV. The CDR3 DNA follows: TGTGCCAGCAGCCCCCGAGTGGGAGGGCCGGGAAACATTCAGTACTTC. It yields the protein CASSPRVGGPGNIQYF.

This clonotype was counted a single time. The rearrangement joins TRBV4-1 to TRBJ1-3; D perhaps matches TRBD1 (5 bases). There are 18 residues in the CDR3. Germline V gene sequence: CDR1 MGHRA, CDR2 YSYEKL. With 2 bases removed from V and 4 bases from J, the gap between germline ends came to 21 bases. In DNA form, the CDR3 reads TGCGCCAGCAGCCAAATCTTCAATCCCTTTCGGGGGGGAAACACCATATATTTT. Amino acids: CASSQIFNPFRGGNTIYF.

The chain combines TRBV5-1 with TRBJ2-7; TRBD1 aligns across 9 bases. CDR1 and CDR2 (germline): SGHRS, YFSETQ. The V gene end was trimmed by 5 bases and the J gene end by 1 base; junction bases not matched to a gene: 4. This CDR3 has 14 amino acids. CDR3 nucleotides: TGCGCCAGCAGGTTTGGACAGGGGTCCTACGAGCAGTACTTC. Translated, it gives CASRFGQGSYEQYF.

This clonotype was counted ten times or more. J is TRBJ2-7 and V is TRBV7-9; D unresolved. The CDR3 consists of 14 residues. Trimming removed 7 bases from V and 0 bases from J, with 13 bases in between. The germline V gene encodes CDR1 SEHNR and CDR2 FQNEAQ (reference sequence). The CDR3 reads CASTRLGSSYEQYF. Written as DNA, the CDR3 is TGTGCCAGCACACGACTCGGATCCTCCTACGAGCAGTACTTC. The full variable domain, completed using reference TRBV7-9 and TRBJ2-7, is DTGVSQNPRHKITKRGQNVTFRCDPISEHNRLYWYRQTLGQGPEFLTYFQNEAQLEKSRLLSDRFSAERPKGSFSTLEIQRTEQGDSAMYLCASTRLGSSYEQYFGPGTRLTVT.

This clonotype has at least ten counts. The gene calls are TRBV5-1 and TRBJ2-7; 7 nucleotides match TRBD1. This CDR3 has 17 amino acids. In germline, CDR1 is SGHRS, CDR2 YFSETQ. The J segment lost 3 bases and the V segment lost 0 bases, leaving 12 bases of the junction unmatched. Here the CDR3 reads CASSLVPLQGTNYEQYF. The CDR3 bases are TGCGCCAGCAGCTTGGTGCCTCTACAGGGGACCAACTACGAGCAGTACTTC.

This clonotype was seen at least ten times. This chain links TRBV20-1 with TRBJ1-1; possibly TRBD1 for D (5 bases). This CDR3 region has 12 residues. Trimming took 2 bases from V and 4 from J, leaving 8 bases between them. Germline V CDR1 and CDR2: DFQATT, SNEGSKA (reference sequence). The CDR3 region has the DNA TGCAGTGCTAGAAGGGGCAGCACTGAAGCTTTCTTT. Protein product: CSARRGSTEAFF.

This chain uses TRBV7-6 with TRBJ2-3, with 7 nucleotides matching TRBD1. The CDR3 spans 14 residues. Trimming removed 0 bases from V and 7 bases from J; junction bases left unmatched: 4. CDR1 and CDR2 from the germline V gene are SGHVS and FNYEAQ. The CDR3 bases are TGTGCCAGCAGCTTAGCAGGGGGCTGGAATACGCAGTATTTT. As protein: CASSLAGGWNTQYF.

The V gene is TRBV5-1, the J gene TRBJ2-1; 7 bases line up with TRBD2. This CDR3 is built from 14 residues. CDR1 and CDR2 from the germline V gene are SGHRS and YFSETQ. Losses at the gene ends were 1 base for V and 7 bases for J; bases not matched to a gene: 5. The CDR3, as DNA: TGCGCCAGCAGCTTGCGCCTAGCGGAGAATGAGCAGTTCTTC. It yields the protein CASSLRLAENEQFF.

This clonotype was detected ten times or more. The genes are TRBV2 and TRBJ2-3, with TRBD2 identical over 12 bases. The CDR3 contains 14 residues. Germline CDR1 is SNHLY and CDR2 is FYNNEI. V gave up 8 bases and J gave up 5 bases; unmatched junction bases: 5. CDR3 sequence: CASRPGLAGDTQYF. For the CDR3, the DNA is TGTGCCAGCCGCCCGGGACTAGCGGGAGATACGCAGTATTTT.